The following is a T cell receptor (beta chain) sequence with its context. Its antigen is as yet unknown. PCR employed 60 Vbeta and 13 Jbeta primers. The data were produced by immunoSEQ multiplex PCR, yet TCRdb's version contains in-frame clones alone and is incomplete. The table lists roughly 190,000 clones, over 70% of them singletons. The CDR3 loop spans 13 amino acids. Germline V gives CDR1 SNHLY, CDR2 FYNNEI. The data were obtained in a study of cytomegalovirus exposure and HLA in healthy donors. Study-wide context: The Caucasian-associated ancestry cluster contained 65% to 85% of the roughly 400 genotyped donors. Study-level results: Earlier analysis looked at TCR beta V segments, and most were productive about 87% or about 30% of the time. Presence/absence results assume similar sequencing depth per donor, which may not hold.

The V and J genes are TRBV2 and TRBJ2-5; 11 bases are a match to TRBD1. The end of the DNA is better explained by TRBJ2-7, so the J call may be wrong. This clonotype was obtained from a woman in her thirties in good health and CMV-seropositive. Sequenced sample: PBMCs. The CDR3 region is CASTDRGRSEQYF. CDR3 coding DNA: TGTGCCAGCACGGACAGGGGGCGAAGCGAGCAGTACTTC.